The 25 T cell receptor beta chains below were found in one sample sequenced in a study of shared clonotypes between healthy human individuals. Assay used: immunoSEQ multiplex PCR; TCRdb lists only in-frame clones, some missing. The profile shows 2 million to 2.5 million clones, more than 90% of them singletons. The sample was naive CD4+ T cells sorted from blood. Specified subset: CD45RA+ positively selected. The receptor source for this set is a man younger than 35 in good health.

The chain joins TRBV6-5 to TRBJ1-5; D gene uncertain. V shed 2 bases and J shed 4 bases, with 6 bases lying between them. Per germline, CDR1 MNHEY and CDR2 SVGAGI. The CDR3 has 13 residues. The CDR3 region has the DNA TGTGCCAGCAGTTACATGGGGAATCAGCCCCAGCATTTT. This translates into CASSYMGNQPQHF.

The V and J genes are TRBV11-2 and TRBJ1-5; weak D call: TRBD1 (5 bases). Germline CDR1 SGHAT, CDR2 FQNNGV. V lost 3 bases to trimming and J lost 4 bases, with 16 bases between them. The CDR3 is 16 residues long. The CDR3 DNA reads TGTGCCAGCAGCTTCGGGGGTCAGGGATCGAATCAGCCCCAGCATTTT. Its translation is CASSFGGQGSNQPQHF.

The CDR3 region is CASSLWDRVSYEQYF. The CDR3 nucleotides are TGTGCCAGCAGCTTATGGGACAGAGTTTCCTACGAGCAGTACTTC. The chain recombines TRBV5-6 with TRBJ2-7, with 7 bases fitting TRBD1. Germline V gene lookup returns CDR1 SGHDT and CDR2 YYEEEE. V gave up 2 bases and J gave up 1 base; unmatched junction bases: 6. The CDR3 covers 15 residues.

In DNA form, the CDR3 reads TGTGCCAGCAGCGTAGAGACAGGGTCGGCCTACGAGCAGTACTTC. Encoded protein: CASSVETGSAYEQYF. The V call is TRBV9, the J call TRBJ2-7; 7 bases are shared with TRBD1. CDR3 size: 15 residues. The junction had 5 bases not matched to a gene; V was cut back by 0 bases and J by 2 bases. Germline V gene sequence: CDR1 SGDLS, CDR2 YYNGEE.

The rearrangement joins TRBV7-3 to TRBJ2-7; 8 bases match TRBD1. V gave up 5 bases and J gave up 2 bases; unmatched junction bases: 5. Germline V gives CDR1 SGHTA, CDR2 FQGTGA. The CDR3 is 14 residues long. CDR3 in amino acids: CASSHGQGPYEQYF. Here the CDR3 DNA reads TGTGCCAGCAGCCACGGACAGGGCCCCTACGAGCAGTACTTC. Using reference TRBV7-3 and TRBJ2-7 for the parts outside the CDR3, the full variable domain is GAGVSQTPSNKVTEKGKYVELRCDPISGHTALYWYRQSLGQGPEFLIYFQGTGAADDSGLPNDRFFAVRPEGSVSTLKIQRTERGDSAVYLCASSHGQGPYEQYFGPGTRLTVT.

The chain joins TRBV5-1 to TRBJ1-1; D call uncertain. The CDR3 is 14 amino acids. Germline V gives CDR1 SGHRS, CDR2 YFSETQ. The V end lost 3 bases, the J end lost 7 bases, and 16 bases lay between the germline ends. CDR3 nucleotide sequence: TGCGCCAGCAGCTCCGGAACTAGCTCCAATGAAGCTTTCTTT. Amino acids: CASSSGTSSNEAFF.

The chain links TRBV11-2 to TRBJ2-7; 9 bases map to TRBD1. Losses at the gene ends were 0 bases for V and 4 bases for J; bases not matched to a gene: 4. Per germline, CDR1 SGHAT and CDR2 FQNNGV. The CDR3 is 15 residues long. CDR3 nucleotides: TGTGCCAGCAGCTTAGATGTCGGACAGGGGTACGAGCAGTACTTC. The encoded protein is CASSLDVGQGYEQYF.

The genes are TRBV5-4 and TRBJ2-7; no firm D call. The V and J ends lost 1 base and 3 bases respectively, with 11 bases between them. From germline, CDR1 is SGHNT and CDR2 YYREEE (reference sequence). This CDR3 spans 14 amino acids. CDR3 amino acids: CASSLFKGNYEQYF. The DNA for the CDR3 is TGTGCCAGCAGCTTGTTTAAGGGAAACTACGAGCAGTACTTC.

The chain is built from TRBV19 and TRBJ1-6; 10 bases map to TRBD1. V lost 7 bases, J lost 6 bases, and 6 bases stayed unmatched. Germline loops: CDR1 LNHDA, CDR2 SQIVND (reference sequence). This CDR3 comprises 15 residues. DNA of the CDR3: TGTGCCAGTATGGAAGGGACAGGGGTTAATTCACCCCTCCACTTT. Encoded protein: CASMEGTGVNSPLHF.

The chain joins TRBV13 to TRBJ2-2, with 7 positions matching TRBD2. The V gene's germline CDR1 is PRHDT and CDR2 FYEKMQ (reference sequence). The V gene end was trimmed by 4 bases and the J gene end by 2 bases; junction bases not matched to a gene: 1. There are 14 residues in the CDR3. CDR3 DNA sequence: TGTGCCAGCAGCTCGGGACTAAACACCGGGGAGCTGTTTTTT. This sequence encodes CASSSGLNTGELFF.

As for this clone: This same CDR3 is encoded by further DNA sequences in the sample. J is TRBJ2-5 and V is TRBV9; TRBD1 aligns across 7 bases. This CDR3 region has 14 residues. Germline lookup yields CDR1 SGDLS and CDR2 YYNGEE. J gave up 4 bases and V 0 bases, and 3 bases lay outside the gene matches. This CDR3 reads CASSVGAGGETQYF. The CDR3 nucleotides read TGTGCCAGCAGCGTAGGGGCAGGGGGAGAGACCCAGTACTTC.

This clone was detected only once. The J gene is TRBJ2-6, the V gene TRBV28, with D tentatively TRBD1 or TRBD2 (7 bases each). The germline V and J ends were trimmed by 5 bases and 1 base, with 9 bases remaining between them. The CDR3 loop spans 15 amino acids. Looked up from germline, CDR1 is MDHEN and CDR2 is SYDVKM. The CDR3 DNA follows: TGTGCCAGCAGTCAGGGGGGGTCTGGGGCCAACGTCCTGACTTTC. Amino acids: CASSQGGSGANVLTF.

The CDR3 DNA sequence: TGTGCCAGCAGCCTTAGACAGGGTGAAGGCTACACCTTC. Its translation is CASSLRQGEGYTF. This chain joins TRBV6-1 and TRBJ1-2, with 7 bases lining up with TRBD1. This CDR3 contains 13 residues. Looked up from germline, CDR1 is MNHNS and CDR2 is SASEGT. The J segment lost 8 bases and the V segment lost 6 bases, leaving 9 bases of the junction unmatched.

The chain joins TRBV6-1 to TRBJ2-4, with D possibly matching TRBD1 (6 bases). CDR1 and CDR2 from the germline V gene are MNHNS and SASEGT. The CDR3 consists of 17 residues. Between the trimmed V and J ends, which lost 3 bases and 1 base, there was a span of 16 bases. The CDR3 loop reads CASSDGRDTFAKNIQYF. The CDR3 coding sequence is TGTGCCAGCAGTGATGGTCGGGACACTTTTGCCAAAAACATTCAGTACTTC.

The chain carries TRBV25-1 and TRBJ2-7; 10 bases match TRBD2. The CDR3 is 15 amino acids. J was trimmed by 6 bases and V by 1 base; bases with no gene match: 6. Germline V gene data show CDR1 as MGHDK and CDR2 as SYGVNS. The CDR3 nucleotides read TGTGCCAGCAGTGAATCCCTAGCGGGAGTCGGCGAGCAGTACTTC. Its translation: CASSESLAGVGEQYF.

A word on this clone: This sample also contains other DNA sequences that code for the same CDR3. This rearrangement joins TRBV7-2 to TRBJ1-1; a possible D gene is TRBD1 (6 bases). The CDR3 has 15 residues. The V end was cut by 5 bases, the J end by 2 bases, with 15 bases between. Germline assignment: CDR1 SGHTA and CDR2 FQGNSA. CDR3 protein: CASSATGGTNTEAFF. CDR3 DNA: TGTGCCAGCAGCGCAACGGGGGGCACAAACACTGAAGCTTTCTTT.

A single count supports this clone. The CDR3 protein is CASSLARLYTGELFF. The CDR3 nucleotides read TGTGCCAGCAGCTTAGCGCGCCTTTACACCGGGGAGCTGTTTTTT. This sequence joins TRBV7-2 and TRBJ2-2; D unclear. The CDR3 runs 15 residues. CDR1 is SGHTA, CDR2 FQGNSA, per germline. Trimming left V 0 bases short and J 3 bases short, with 8 bases between.

The chain uses TRBV7-2 and TRBJ2-3; 7 bases line up with TRBD2. J was trimmed by 1 base and V by 5 bases; bases with no gene match: 9. Germline-derived CDR1 and CDR2 are SGHTA and FQGNSA. The CDR3 contains 16 residues. The CDR3 here is CASSPGASGRTDTQYF. Here the CDR3 DNA reads TGTGCCAGCAGCCCTGGGGCTAGCGGTCGCACAGATACGCAGTATTTT. Filled out from reference TRBV7-2 and TRBJ2-3, the complete variable domain reads GAGVSQSPSNKVTEKGKDVELRCDPISGHTALYWYRQSLGQGLEFLIYFQGNSAPDKSGLPSDRFSAERTGGSVSTLTIQRTQQEDSAVYLCASSPGASGRTDTQYFGPGTRLTVL.

The gene calls are TRBV9 and TRBJ2-5; D might be TRBD2 (5 bases). CDR3 length: 15 amino acids. In germline, CDR1 is SGDLS, CDR2 YYNGEE. V was shortened by 4 bases and J by 2 bases, with 15 bases between the two germline ends. The CDR3 nucleotides are TGTGCCAGCAGCCCCCGTGAGCGGATACAAGAGACCCAGTACTTC. As protein: CASSPRERIQETQYF.

Turning to this clone: Other DNA sequences in this sample translate to the same CDR3. The chain recombines TRBV19 with TRBJ1-2; TRBD1 might be the D (5 bases). Germline V gene lookup returns CDR1 LNHDA and CDR2 SQIVND (reference sequence). The CDR3 length is 13 residues. The V end lost 3 bases, the J end lost 3 bases, and 8 bases lay between the germline ends. The CDR3: CASSISGDYGYTF. CDR3 coding DNA: TGTGCCAGTAGTATTTCGGGGGACTATGGCTACACCTTC.

The rearrangement links TRBV7-2 to TRBJ1-5; D gene ambiguous. Germline V gene data show CDR1 as SGHTA and CDR2 as FQGNSA. The V and J ends lost 1 base and 4 bases respectively, with 17 bases between them. CDR3 length: 17 amino acids. CDR3 coding DNA: TGTGCCAGCAGCTTAGGTACCGGGATCGACCCTAATCAGCCCCAGCATTTT. It translates to CASSLGTGIDPNQPQHF.

This clone was seen more than once but under ten times. This chain uses TRBV5-6 with TRBJ1-5, with D perhaps TRBD1 (5 bases). Germline values: CDR1 SGHDT, CDR2 YYEEEE. The ends were cut back, 1 base at V and 7 bases at J, with 15 bases in the middle. This CDR3 comprises 15 residues. CDR3 region: CASSLSRGVGQPQHF. DNA for the CDR3: TGTGCCAGCAGCTTGTCGAGGGGCGTAGGCCAGCCCCAGCATTTT.

This clone was recorded only once. The genes are TRBV6-6 and TRBJ1-2, with unresolved D. Trimming took 6 bases from V and 8 from J, leaving 16 bases between them. Per the germline V gene, CDR1 is MNHNY and CDR2 is SVGAGI (reference sequence). CDR3 length equals 13 residues. For the CDR3, the DNA is TGTGCCAGCAGACCGACCGATCTATGGGGCTACACCTTC. It yields the protein CASRPTDLWGYTF.

CDR3 protein: CASNPGTSRFNEQFF. CDR3 in DNA: TGTGCCAGCAACCCCGGGACAAGCCGCTTTAATGAGCAGTTCTTC. The chain uses TRBV2 and TRBJ2-1; TRBD1 might be the D (6 bases). V was trimmed by 7 bases and J by 7 bases, leaving 20 bases between them. This CDR3 is 15 amino acids long. Germline CDR1 SNHLY, CDR2 FYNNEI.

This chain joins TRBV5-1 and TRBJ1-1; 9 bases match TRBD1. The ends lost 4 bases at V and 4 bases at J; junction bases unmatched: 14. Germline V lookup: CDR1 SGHRS, CDR2 YFSETQ. This CDR3 is built from 17 residues. CDR3 nucleotides: TGCGCCAGCAGCCATAGACAGGGGGGTCTTAGTGGCACTGAAGCTTTCTTT. It translates to CASSHRQGGLSGTEAFF. Combining the CDR3 with reference TRBV5-1 and TRBJ1-1 gives the whole variable domain KAGVTQTPRYLIKTRGQQVTLSCSPISGHRSVSWYQQTPGQGLQFLFEYFSETQRNKGNFPGRFSGRQFSNSRSEMNVSTLELGDSALYLCASSHRQGGLSGTEAFFGQGTRLTVV.